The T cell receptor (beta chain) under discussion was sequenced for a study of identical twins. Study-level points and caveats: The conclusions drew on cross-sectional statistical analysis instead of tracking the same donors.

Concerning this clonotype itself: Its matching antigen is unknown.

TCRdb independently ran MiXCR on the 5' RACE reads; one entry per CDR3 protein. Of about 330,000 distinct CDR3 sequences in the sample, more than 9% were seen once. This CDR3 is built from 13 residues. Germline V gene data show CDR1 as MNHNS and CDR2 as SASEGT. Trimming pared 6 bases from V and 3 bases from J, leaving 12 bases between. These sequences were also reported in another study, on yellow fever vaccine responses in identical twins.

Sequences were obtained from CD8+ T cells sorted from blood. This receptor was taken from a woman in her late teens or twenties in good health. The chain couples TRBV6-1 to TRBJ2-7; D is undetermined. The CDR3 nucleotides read TGTGCCAGCAGGGTACATCAGAACTACGAGCAGTACGTC. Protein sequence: CASRVHQNYEQYV.